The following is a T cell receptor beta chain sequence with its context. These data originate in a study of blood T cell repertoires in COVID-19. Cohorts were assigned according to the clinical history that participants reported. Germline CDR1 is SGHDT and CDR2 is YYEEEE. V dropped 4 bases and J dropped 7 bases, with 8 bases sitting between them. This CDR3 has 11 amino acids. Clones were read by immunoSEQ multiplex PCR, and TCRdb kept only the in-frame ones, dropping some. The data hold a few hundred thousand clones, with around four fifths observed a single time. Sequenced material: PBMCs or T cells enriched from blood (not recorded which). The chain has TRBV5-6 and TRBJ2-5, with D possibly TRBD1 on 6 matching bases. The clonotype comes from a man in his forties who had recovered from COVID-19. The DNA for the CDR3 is TGTGCCAGCAGCGTAGGGGGGACCCAGTACTTC. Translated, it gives CASSVGGTQYF.